This record concerns one T cell receptor (beta chain) sequence. The germline V gene encodes CDR1 LNHNV and CDR2 YYDKDF (reference sequence). Deletions cut 0 bases from V and 0 bases from J, with 9 bases between. CDR3 length: 15 amino acids. Assay used: immunoSEQ multiplex PCR; TCRdb lists only in-frame clones, some missing. The data hold fewer than 350,000 clones, with approximately 86% observed a single time. This sample stems from a study of blood T cell repertoires in COVID-19. Study details: Sample material is recorded as cDNA or gDNA derived from T cells, B-cell-depleted T cells, or PBMCs.

Sequenced material: peripheral blood. This rearrangement joins TRBV15 to TRBJ2-7; D is uncertain. This TCR was sampled from a woman younger than 45 who had recovered from COVID-19. Here the CDR3 reads CATSRDPESSYEQYF. CDR3 sequence (DNA): TGTGCCACCAGCAGAGATCCTGAGAGCTCCTACGAGCAGTACTTC.